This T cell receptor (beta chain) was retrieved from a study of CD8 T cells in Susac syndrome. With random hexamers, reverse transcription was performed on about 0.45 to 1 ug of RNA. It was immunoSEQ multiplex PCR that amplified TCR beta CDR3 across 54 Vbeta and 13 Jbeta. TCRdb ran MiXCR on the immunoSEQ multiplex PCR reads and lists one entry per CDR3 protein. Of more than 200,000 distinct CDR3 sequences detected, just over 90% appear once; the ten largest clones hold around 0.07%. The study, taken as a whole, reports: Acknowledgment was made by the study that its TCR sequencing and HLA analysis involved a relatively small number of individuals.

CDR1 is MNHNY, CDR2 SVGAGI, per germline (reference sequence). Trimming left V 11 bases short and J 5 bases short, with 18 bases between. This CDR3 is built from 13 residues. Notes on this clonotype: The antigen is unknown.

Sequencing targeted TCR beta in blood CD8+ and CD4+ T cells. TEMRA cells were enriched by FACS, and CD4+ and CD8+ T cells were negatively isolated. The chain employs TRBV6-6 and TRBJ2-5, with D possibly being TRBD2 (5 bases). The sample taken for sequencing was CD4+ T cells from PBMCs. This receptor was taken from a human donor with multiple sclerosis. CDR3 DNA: TGTGCCTCTTTACAGCCCCCGGGGGAGACCCAGTACTTC. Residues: CASLQPPGETQYF.